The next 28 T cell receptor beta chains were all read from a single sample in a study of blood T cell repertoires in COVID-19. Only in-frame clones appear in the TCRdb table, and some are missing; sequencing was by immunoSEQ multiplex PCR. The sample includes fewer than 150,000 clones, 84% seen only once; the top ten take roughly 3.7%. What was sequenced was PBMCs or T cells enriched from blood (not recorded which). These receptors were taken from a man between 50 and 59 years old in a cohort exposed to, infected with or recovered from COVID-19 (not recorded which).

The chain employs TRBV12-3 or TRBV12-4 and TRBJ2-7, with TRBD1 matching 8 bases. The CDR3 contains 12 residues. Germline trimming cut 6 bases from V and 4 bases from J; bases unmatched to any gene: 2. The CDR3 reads CASSQGAYEQYF. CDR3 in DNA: TGTGCCAGCAGCCAGGGGGCTTACGAGCAGTACTTC.

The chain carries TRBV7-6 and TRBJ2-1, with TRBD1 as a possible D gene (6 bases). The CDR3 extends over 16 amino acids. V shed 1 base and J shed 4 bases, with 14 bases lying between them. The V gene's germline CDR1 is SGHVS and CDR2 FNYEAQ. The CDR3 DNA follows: TGTGCCAGCAGCTTAGGGACAGCCTACTTATACAATGAGCAGTTCTTC. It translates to CASSLGTAYLYNEQFF.

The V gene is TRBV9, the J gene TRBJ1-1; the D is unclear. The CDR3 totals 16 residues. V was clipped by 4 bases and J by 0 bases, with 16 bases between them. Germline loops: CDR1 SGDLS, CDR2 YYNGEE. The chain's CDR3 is CASSPPEHAMNTEAFF. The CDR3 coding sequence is TGTGCCAGCAGCCCCCCTGAGCACGCCATGAACACTGAAGCTTTCTTT.

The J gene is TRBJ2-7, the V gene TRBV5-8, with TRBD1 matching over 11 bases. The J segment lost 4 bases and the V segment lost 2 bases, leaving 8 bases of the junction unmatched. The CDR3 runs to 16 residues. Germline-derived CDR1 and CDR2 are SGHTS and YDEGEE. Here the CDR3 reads CASSLYSGTGGYEQYF. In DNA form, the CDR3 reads TGTGCCAGCAGCTTATACTCGGGGACAGGGGGTTACGAGCAGTACTTC.

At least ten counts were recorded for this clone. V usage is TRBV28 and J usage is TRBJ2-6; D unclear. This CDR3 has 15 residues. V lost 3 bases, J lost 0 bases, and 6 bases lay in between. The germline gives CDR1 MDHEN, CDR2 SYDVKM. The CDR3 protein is CASSFYSSGANVLTF. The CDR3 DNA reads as TGTGCCAGCAGTTTTTACTCCTCTGGGGCCAACGTCCTGACTTTC.

DNA of the CDR3: TGTGCCAGCAGCCCATTAATACTAGCGAAAAATTTAGGTGAGCAGTTCTTC. Protein: CASSPLILAKNLGEQFF. This chain uses TRBV21-1 with TRBJ2-1; the D call of TRBD2 is as the table states it, not checked on the DNA. TRBV21-1 is a pseudogene locus. CDR3 length: 17 amino acids.

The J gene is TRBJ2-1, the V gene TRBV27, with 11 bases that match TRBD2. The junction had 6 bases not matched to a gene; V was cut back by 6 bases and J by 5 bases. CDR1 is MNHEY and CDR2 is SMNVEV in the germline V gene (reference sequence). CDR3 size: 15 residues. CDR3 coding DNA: TGTGCCAGCAGGACTAGCGGGGCTCTAAACAATGAGCAGTTCTTC. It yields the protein CASRTSGALNNEQFF.

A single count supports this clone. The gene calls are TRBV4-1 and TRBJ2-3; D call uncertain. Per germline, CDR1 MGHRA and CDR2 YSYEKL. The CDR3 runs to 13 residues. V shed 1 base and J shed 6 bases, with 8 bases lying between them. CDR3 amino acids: CASSQVEQDTQYF. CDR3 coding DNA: TGCGCCAGCAGCCAAGTAGAACAGGATACGCAGTATTTT.

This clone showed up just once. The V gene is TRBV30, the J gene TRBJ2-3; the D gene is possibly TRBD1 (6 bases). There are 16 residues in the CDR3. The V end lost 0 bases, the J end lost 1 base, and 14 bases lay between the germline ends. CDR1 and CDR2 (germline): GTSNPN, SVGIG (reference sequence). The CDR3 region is CAWSVRGPGGTDTQYF. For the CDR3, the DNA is TGTGCCTGGAGTGTACGCGGACCAGGGGGCACAGATACGCAGTATTTT.

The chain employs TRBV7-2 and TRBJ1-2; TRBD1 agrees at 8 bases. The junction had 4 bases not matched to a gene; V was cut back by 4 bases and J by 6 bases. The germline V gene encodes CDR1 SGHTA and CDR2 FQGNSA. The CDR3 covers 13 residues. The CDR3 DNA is TGTGCCAGCAGCTCCCGGACAGGGAATGGCTACACCTTC. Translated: CASSSRTGNGYTF.

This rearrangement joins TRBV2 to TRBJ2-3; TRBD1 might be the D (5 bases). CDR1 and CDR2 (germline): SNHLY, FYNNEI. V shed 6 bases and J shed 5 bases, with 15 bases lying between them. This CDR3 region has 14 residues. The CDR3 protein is CASRHSLGQDTQYF. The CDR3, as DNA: TGTGCCAGCAGGCACTCCCTGGGGCAAGATACGCAGTATTTT.

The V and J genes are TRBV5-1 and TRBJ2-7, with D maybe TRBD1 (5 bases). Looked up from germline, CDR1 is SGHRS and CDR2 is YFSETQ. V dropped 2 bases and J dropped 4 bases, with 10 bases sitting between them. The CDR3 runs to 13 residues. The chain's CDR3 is CASSFGSGYEQYF. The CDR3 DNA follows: TGCGCCAGCAGCTTCGGGTCAGGGTACGAGCAGTACTTC.

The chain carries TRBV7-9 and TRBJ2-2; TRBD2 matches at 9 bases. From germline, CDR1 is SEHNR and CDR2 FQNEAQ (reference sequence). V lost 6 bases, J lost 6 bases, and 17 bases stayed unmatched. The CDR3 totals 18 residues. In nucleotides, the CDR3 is TGTGCCAGCAGGGATTCCGGGACTAGCAGGTCGGGGGCCGGGGAGCTGTTTTTT. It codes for CASRDSGTSRSGAGELFF.

The CDR3: CASSLGGLKGEDGYTF. CDR3 bases: TGCGCCAGCAGCTTGGGTGGGTTGAAGGGGGAAGATGGCTACACCTTC. The chain is built from TRBV5-1 and TRBJ1-2; tentative D call: TRBD1 (6 bases). This CDR3 has 16 residues. V was pared by 0 bases and J by 6 bases, with 18 bases between. The germline CDR1 and CDR2 sequences are SGHRS and YFSETQ.

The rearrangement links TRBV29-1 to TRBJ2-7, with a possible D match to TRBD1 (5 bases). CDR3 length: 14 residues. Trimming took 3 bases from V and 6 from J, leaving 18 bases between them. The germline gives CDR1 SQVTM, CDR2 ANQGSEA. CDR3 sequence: CSVESGHRSREQYF. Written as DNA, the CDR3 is TGCAGCGTTGAGTCGGGCCACAGGTCACGCGAGCAGTACTTC.

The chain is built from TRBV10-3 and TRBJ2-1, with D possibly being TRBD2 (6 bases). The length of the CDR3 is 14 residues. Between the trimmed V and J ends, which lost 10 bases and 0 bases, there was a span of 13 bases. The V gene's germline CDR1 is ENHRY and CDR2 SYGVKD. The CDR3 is CATSDGSSYNEQFF. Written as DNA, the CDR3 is TGTGCCACTTCGGACGGGAGCTCCTACAATGAGCAGTTCTTC.

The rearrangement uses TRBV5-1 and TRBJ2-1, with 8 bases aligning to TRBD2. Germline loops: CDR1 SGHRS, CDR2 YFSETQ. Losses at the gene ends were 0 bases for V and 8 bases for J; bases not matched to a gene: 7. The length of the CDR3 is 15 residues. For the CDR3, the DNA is TGCGCCAGCAGCTTGGGGGGCGGGAGGTTCGATGAGCAGTTCTTC. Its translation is CASSLGGGRFDEQFF.

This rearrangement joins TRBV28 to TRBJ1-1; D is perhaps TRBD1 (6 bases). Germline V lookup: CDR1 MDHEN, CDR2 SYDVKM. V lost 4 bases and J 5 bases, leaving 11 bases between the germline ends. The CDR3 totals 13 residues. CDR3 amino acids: CASSWEGGTEAFF. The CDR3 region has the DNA TGTGCCAGCAGTTGGGAGGGGGGGACTGAAGCTTTCTTT.

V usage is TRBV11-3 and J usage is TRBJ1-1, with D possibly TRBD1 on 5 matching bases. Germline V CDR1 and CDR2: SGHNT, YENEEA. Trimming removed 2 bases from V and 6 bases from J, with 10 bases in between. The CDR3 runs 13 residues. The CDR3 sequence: CASSLYLGAEAFF. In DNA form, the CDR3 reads TGTGCCAGCAGCTTATATCTAGGGGCTGAAGCTTTCTTT. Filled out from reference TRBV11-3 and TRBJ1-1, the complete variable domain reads EAGVVQSPRYKIIEKKQPVAFWCNPISGHNTLYWYLQNLGQGPELLIRYENEEAVDDSQLPKDRFSAERLKGVDSTLKIQPAELGDSAVYLCASSLYLGAEAFFGQGTRLTVV.

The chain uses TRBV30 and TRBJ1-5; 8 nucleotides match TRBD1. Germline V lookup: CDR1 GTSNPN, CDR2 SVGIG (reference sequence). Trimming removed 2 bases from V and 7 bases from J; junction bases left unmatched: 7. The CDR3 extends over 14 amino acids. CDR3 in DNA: TGTGCCTGGAGTCTCGGACAGGGAGAGCAGCCCCAGCATTTT. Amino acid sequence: CAWSLGQGEQPQHF.

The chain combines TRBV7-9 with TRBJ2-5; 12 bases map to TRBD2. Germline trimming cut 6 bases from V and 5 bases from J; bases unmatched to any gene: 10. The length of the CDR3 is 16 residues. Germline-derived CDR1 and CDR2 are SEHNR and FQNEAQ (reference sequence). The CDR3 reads CASSRRLAGEWETQYF. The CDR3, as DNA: TGTGCCAGCAGTCGTCGACTAGCGGGGGAATGGGAGACCCAGTACTTC.

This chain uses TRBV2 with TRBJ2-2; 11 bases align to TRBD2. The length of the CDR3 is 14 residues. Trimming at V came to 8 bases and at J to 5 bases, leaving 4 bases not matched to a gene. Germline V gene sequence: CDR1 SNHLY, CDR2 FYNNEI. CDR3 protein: CASWGTSGTGELFF. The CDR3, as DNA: TGTGCCAGCTGGGGGACTAGCGGAACCGGGGAGCTGTTTTTT.

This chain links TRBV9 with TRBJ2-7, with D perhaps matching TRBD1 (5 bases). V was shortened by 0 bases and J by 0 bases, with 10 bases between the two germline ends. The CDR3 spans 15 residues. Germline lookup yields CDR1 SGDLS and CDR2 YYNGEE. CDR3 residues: CASSVEIDSSYEQYF. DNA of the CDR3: TGTGCCAGCAGCGTAGAGATTGACAGCTCCTACGAGCAGTACTTC. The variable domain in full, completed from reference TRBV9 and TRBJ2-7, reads DSGVTQTPKHLITATGQRVTLRCSPRSGDLSVYWYQQSLDQGLQFLIQYYNGEERAKGNILERFSAQQFPDLHSELNLSSLELGDSALYFCASSVEIDSSYEQYFGPGTRLTVT.

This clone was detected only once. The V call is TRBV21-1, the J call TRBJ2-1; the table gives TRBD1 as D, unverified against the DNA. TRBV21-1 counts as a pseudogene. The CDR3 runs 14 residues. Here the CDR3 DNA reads TGTGCCAGCAGCACCAGGGGGCTCTATAATGAGCAGTTCTTC. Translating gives CASSTRGLYNEQFF.

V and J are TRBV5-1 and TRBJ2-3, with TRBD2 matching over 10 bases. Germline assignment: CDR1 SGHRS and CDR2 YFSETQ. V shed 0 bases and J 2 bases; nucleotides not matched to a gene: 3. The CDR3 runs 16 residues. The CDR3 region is CASSLVLAGDTDTQYF. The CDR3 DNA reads TGCGCCAGCAGCTTGGTTCTAGCGGGGGACACAGATACGCAGTATTTT.

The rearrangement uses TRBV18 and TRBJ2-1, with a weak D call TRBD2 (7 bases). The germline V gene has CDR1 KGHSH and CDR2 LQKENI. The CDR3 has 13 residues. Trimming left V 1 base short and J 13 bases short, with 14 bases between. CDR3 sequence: CASSPHSGGLQFF. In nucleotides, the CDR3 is TGTGCCAGCTCACCACACTCGGGGGGCCTTCAGTTCTTC.

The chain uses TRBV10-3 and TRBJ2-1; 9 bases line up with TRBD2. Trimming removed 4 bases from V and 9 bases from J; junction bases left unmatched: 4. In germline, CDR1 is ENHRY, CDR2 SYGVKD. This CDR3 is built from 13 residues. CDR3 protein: CAISVAGGSEQFF. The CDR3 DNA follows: TGTGCCATCAGTGTGGCGGGAGGGAGTGAGCAGTTCTTC.

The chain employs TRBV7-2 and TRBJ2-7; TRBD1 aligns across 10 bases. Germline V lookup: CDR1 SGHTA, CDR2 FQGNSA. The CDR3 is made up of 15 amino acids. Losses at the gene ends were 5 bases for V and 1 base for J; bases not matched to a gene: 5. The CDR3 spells CASSPVGQGSYEQYF. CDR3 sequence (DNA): TGTGCCAGCAGCCCCGTGGGACAGGGGTCCTACGAGCAGTACTTC. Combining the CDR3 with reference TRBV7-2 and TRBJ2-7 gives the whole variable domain GAGVSQSPSNKVTEKGKDVELRCDPISGHTALYWYRQSLGQGLEFLIYFQGNSAPDKSGLPSDRFSAERTGGSVSTLTIQRTQQEDSAVYLCASSPVGQGSYEQYFGPGTRLTVT.